Listed here are 29 T cell receptor beta chains from one sample, sequenced in a study of Ad26.COV2.S vaccination and SARS-CoV-2 variants. The treatment here: about 20 received Ad26.COV2.S at low or high dose, single or two shots; roughly 5 received placebo; per-sample allocation not given. The investigators took samples on day 63 after the first vaccine or placebo injection. Clones were read by immunoSEQ multiplex PCR, and TCRdb kept only the in-frame ones, dropping some. Of hundreds of thousands of clones listed, approximately 88% are singletons. The starting material was peripheral blood, obtained in a trial of Ad26.COV2.S vaccine versus placebo. Source of these receptors: a person between 18 and 59 years old who received the Ad26.COV2.S COVID-19 vaccine or a placebo.

The V and J genes are TRBV9 and TRBJ2-1; tentative D call: TRBD1 (6 bases). V dropped 0 bases and J dropped 6 bases, with 13 bases sitting between them. The CDR3 spans 15 residues. Germline CDR1 and CDR2: SGDLS and YYNGEE. The CDR3 loop reads CASSVVSGVLNEQFF. The CDR3 DNA sequence: TGTGCCAGCAGCGTAGTATCAGGGGTTCTCAATGAGCAGTTCTTC. Using reference TRBV9 and TRBJ2-1 for the parts outside the CDR3, the full variable domain is DSGVTQTPKHLITATGQRVTLRCSPRSGDLSVYWYQQSLDQGLQFLIQYYNGEERAKGNILERFSAQQFPDLHSELNLSSLELGDSALYFCASSVVSGVLNEQFFGPGTRLTVL.

J is TRBJ2-2 and V is TRBV5-1; TRBD2 matches 9 bases. Unmatched junction bases numbered 6, after V lost 5 bases and J lost 4 bases. The V gene's germline CDR1 is SGHRS and CDR2 YFSETQ. There are 15 residues in the CDR3. The CDR3 loop is CASRSSLAGTGELFF. As DNA, the CDR3 is TGCGCCAGCAGGTCTTCACTAGCGGGCACCGGGGAGCTGTTTTTT.

The chain is built from TRBV3-1 (or the pseudogene TRBV3-2) and TRBJ2-1; 8 bases are shared with TRBD1. The CDR3 is 13 residues long. Trimming at V came to 5 bases and at J to 6 bases, leaving 3 bases not matched to a gene. The germline gives CDR1 LGHDT, CDR2 YNNKEL (reference sequence). This CDR3 reads CASSATGVNEQFF. CDR3 nucleotides: TGTGCCAGCAGCGCGACAGGGGTCAATGAGCAGTTCTTC.

The sample holds one count of this clone. The chain carries TRBV6-5 and TRBJ1-6; D is uncertain. This CDR3 is built from 11 residues. Germline assignment: CDR1 MNHEY and CDR2 SVGAGI. V dropped 4 bases and J dropped 12 bases, with 7 bases sitting between them. CDR3 DNA: TGTGCCAGCAGTTTAGGAGGACCCCTCCACTTT. It yields the protein CASSLGGPLHF.

As concerns this clone: The same CDR3 is also encoded by other DNA sequences in this sample. This chain connects TRBV7-2 to TRBJ2-2; D not resolved. The CDR3 length is 13 residues. Trimming cost V 5 bases and J 4 bases, with 8 bases left between them. Germline CDR1 SGHTA, CDR2 FQGNSA. The CDR3 region is CASSTRGTGELFF. CDR3 DNA sequence: TGTGCCAGCAGCACCCGCGGCACCGGGGAGCTGTTTTTT.

This chain joins TRBV7-9 and TRBJ2-1; 8 bases are shared with TRBD2. Looked up from germline, CDR1 is SEHNR and CDR2 is FQNEAQ (reference sequence). V was clipped by 1 base and J by 5 bases; unmatched bases: 7. CDR3 length: 16 amino acids. The CDR3 bases are TGTGCCAGCAGCTTAGTAGGCGGGAGGAAGAACAATGAGCAGTTCTTC. Translating gives CASSLVGGRKNNEQFF. Full variable domain (missing parts from reference TRBV7-9 and TRBJ2-1): DTGVSQNPRHKITKRGQNVTFRCDPISEHNRLYWYRQTLGQGPEFLTYFQNEAQLEKSRLLSDRFSAERPKGSFSTLEIQRTEQGDSAMYLCASSLVGGRKNNEQFFGPGTRLTVL.

This chain links TRBV29-1 with TRBJ1-1, with D hard to call. The ends were cut back, 4 bases at V and 3 bases at J, with 15 bases in the middle. This CDR3 comprises 14 residues. Germline-derived CDR1 and CDR2 are SQVTM and ANQGSEA. CDR3 nucleotide sequence: TGCAGCGTTGGGCAGGAAGGGTCGCACACTGAAGCTTTCTTT. This encodes CSVGQEGSHTEAFF.

The chain couples TRBV25-1 to TRBJ1-2; possibly TRBD1 for D (5 bases). V dropped 1 base and J dropped 3 bases, with 18 bases sitting between them. This CDR3 has 17 residues. Germline values: CDR1 MGHDK, CDR2 SYGVNS. The CDR3 bases are TGTGCCAGCAGTGAATTCGAGGGGACCAGGTCCGACTATGGCTACACCTTC. This translates into CASSEFEGTRSDYGYTF.

The chain links TRBV7-9 to TRBJ2-2, with a tentative D call TRBD1 (6 bases). Germline V lookup: CDR1 SEHNR, CDR2 FQNEAQ (reference sequence). There are 13 residues in the CDR3. The V gene lost 4 bases and the J gene lost 6 bases, with 9 bases spanning the gap. CDR3 in DNA: TGTGCCAGCAGCTCACAGGGAGCCGGGGAGCTGTTTTTT. Protein product: CASSSQGAGELFF. Filled out from reference TRBV7-9 and TRBJ2-2, the complete variable domain reads DTGVSQNPRHKITKRGQNVTFRCDPISEHNRLYWYRQTLGQGPEFLTYFQNEAQLEKSRLLSDRFSAERPKGSFSTLEIQRTEQGDSAMYLCASSSQGAGELFFGEGSRLTVL.

This clone was seen more than once but under ten times. Other DNA sequences in the same sample also yield this CDR3. The chain couples TRBV4-2 to TRBJ1-1, with 9 positions matching TRBD1. The CDR3 runs 15 residues. Germline V gene data show CDR1 as LGHNA and CDR2 as YNFKEQ. Trimming at V came to 1 base and at J to 3 bases, leaving 3 bases not matched to a gene. As DNA, the CDR3 is TGTGCCAGCAGCCAAGTCGGACAGGGGTACACTGAAGCTTTCTTT. As protein: CASSQVGQGYTEAFF.

The chain carries TRBV6-5 and TRBJ2-2; 12 bases agree with TRBD2. Per the germline V gene, CDR1 is MNHEY and CDR2 is SVGAGI. This CDR3 region has 15 residues. V lost 4 bases and J lost 4; bases outside the gene matches: 1. The CDR3 is CASSWTSGVTGELFF. The CDR3 region has the DNA TGTGCCAGCAGTTGGACTAGCGGGGTCACCGGGGAGCTGTTTTTT.

The chain recombines TRBV18 with TRBJ2-7, with a weak D call TRBD1 (6 bases). The V gene's germline CDR1 is KGHSH and CDR2 LQKENI. The germline V and J ends were trimmed by 3 bases and 4 bases, with 16 bases remaining between them. This CDR3 contains 15 residues. CDR3 amino acids: CASSPGQPSAYEQYF. The CDR3 DNA sequence: TGTGCCAGCTCACCCGGACAGCCCTCGGCTTACGAGCAGTACTTC.

CDR3 loop: CASSLEGGHYGYTF. Written as DNA, the CDR3 is TGTGCCAGCAGCTTAGAAGGTGGGCACTATGGCTACACCTTC. The chain is built from TRBV7-3 and TRBJ1-2; no reliable D call. Deletions cut 2 bases from V and 3 bases from J, with 10 bases between. Germline V gene sequence: CDR1 SGHTA, CDR2 FQGTGA. CDR3 size: 14 residues.

CDR3: CASSAYPGDTRNGYTF. In DNA form, the CDR3 reads TGCGCCAGCAGCGCCTATCCCGGCGACACACGAAATGGCTACACCTTC. The chain carries TRBV5-1 and TRBJ1-2; D gene ambiguous. This CDR3 contains 16 residues. Germline-derived CDR1 and CDR2 are SGHRS and YFSETQ. V lost 4 bases and J 6 bases, leaving 22 bases between the germline ends. Using reference TRBV5-1 and TRBJ1-2 for the parts outside the CDR3, the full variable domain is KAGVTQTPRYLIKTRGQQVTLSCSPISGHRSVSWYQQTPGQGLQFLFEYFSETQRNKGNFPGRFSGRQFSNSRSEMNVSTLELGDSALYLCASSAYPGDTRNGYTFGSGTRLTVV.

The table lists this clone with a few counts. The chain couples TRBV7-2 to TRBJ1-6; D might be TRBD1 (6 bases). The germline gives CDR1 SGHTA, CDR2 FQGNSA. This CDR3 has 13 amino acids. V shed 1 base and J shed 16 bases, with 14 bases lying between them. In DNA, the CDR3 is TGTGCCAGCAGCTTAGGAACAGGGCCTTTTCTCCACTTT. It specifies CASSLGTGPFLHF.

J is TRBJ1-1 and V is TRBV19; D ambiguous. Deletions cut 7 bases from V and 10 bases from J, with 16 bases between. CDR3 size: 12 residues. From germline, CDR1 is LNHDA and CDR2 SQIVND (reference sequence). The CDR3 region is CASTMEGGVAFF. The CDR3, as DNA: TGTGCCAGTACCATGGAGGGAGGTGTAGCTTTCTTT.

The rearrangement uses TRBV25-1 and TRBJ2-5, with TRBD1 matching 9 bases. Unmatched junction bases numbered 3, after V lost 5 bases and J lost 2 bases. The CDR3 is 14 amino acids. Germline loops: CDR1 MGHDK, CDR2 SYGVNS. The CDR3 nucleotides are TGTGCCAGCAGTCCGACAGGGGGGCAAGAGACCCAGTACTTC. Its protein is CASSPTGGQETQYF.

This chain connects TRBV19 to TRBJ1-5, with D possibly matching TRBD1 (6 bases). Germline V gene sequence: CDR1 LNHDA, CDR2 SQIVND (reference sequence). V was trimmed by 4 bases and J by 3 bases, leaving 13 bases between them. The CDR3 runs to 15 residues. CDR3 in amino acids: CASSTQGSNNQPQHF. CDR3 bases: TGTGCCAGTAGTACTCAGGGGTCCAACAATCAGCCCCAGCATTTT. The full variable domain, its missing parts supplied by reference TRBV19 and TRBJ1-5, is DGGITQSPKYLFRKEGQNVTLSCEQNLNHDAMYWYRQDPGQGLRLIYYSQIVNDFQKGDIAEGYSVSREKKESFPLTVTSAQKNPTAFYLCASSTQGSNNQPQHFGDGTRLSIL.

The V gene is TRBV7-9, the J gene TRBJ2-1; 13 bases are a match to TRBD2. Germline V CDR1 and CDR2: SEHNR, FQNEAQ (reference sequence). The V gene end was trimmed by 2 bases and the J gene end by 6 bases; junction bases not matched to a gene: 4. The CDR3 is made up of 16 amino acids. The CDR3 DNA sequence: TGTGCCAGCAGCTTATTGGGGACTAGCGGGGTCAATGAGCAGTTCTTC. It codes for CASSLLGTSGVNEQFF.

This clone was found a few times. This chain links TRBV4-1 with TRBJ1-6; tentative D call: TRBD1 (6 bases). The length of the CDR3 is 16 residues. The V and J ends lost 0 bases and 7 bases respectively, with 13 bases between them. Germline V gives CDR1 MGHRA, CDR2 YSYEKL. In DNA, the CDR3 is TGCGCCAGCAGCCAAGAAGTATACAGGGTCAATTCACCCCTCCACTTT. Its translation is CASSQEVYRVNSPLHF.

This sequence joins TRBV6-1 and TRBJ1-5, with D tentatively TRBD1 (5 bases). CDR3 length equals 15 residues. From germline, CDR1 is MNHNS and CDR2 SASEGT. V lost 0 bases and J 6 bases, leaving 12 bases between the germline ends. The CDR3 region is CASSEATGSAQPQHF. In DNA, the CDR3 is TGTGCCAGCAGTGAAGCAACAGGTTCCGCTCAGCCCCAGCATTTT.

The count of this clone is one. The chain combines TRBV4-2 with TRBJ2-2; TRBD2 matches at 16 bases. The CDR3 covers 22 residues. The germline V gene has CDR1 LGHNA and CDR2 YNFKEQ. The V segment lost 0 bases and the J segment 2 bases; nucleotides outside the gene matches: 12. The CDR3 DNA reads as TGTGCCAGCAGCCAAGATGTTGGGCCCGGGACTAGCGGGGGGGTTAACACCGGGGAGCTGTTTTTT. Amino acid sequence: CASSQDVGPGTSGGVNTGELFF.

The rearrangement uses TRBV2 and TRBJ1-6; TRBD1 is a possible D gene (5 bases). Germline loops: CDR1 SNHLY, CDR2 FYNNEI. Trimming cost V 8 bases and J 3 bases, with 14 bases left between them. The CDR3 totals 15 residues. CDR3 nucleotide sequence: TGTGCCAGCTTCCCTGGGGGTATCTATAATTCACCCCTCCACTTT. Translation gives CASFPGGIYNSPLHF.

The chain has TRBV18 and TRBJ1-1; 8 positions match TRBD1. The V gene's germline CDR1 is KGHSH and CDR2 LQKENI. This CDR3 is built from 14 residues. The junction had 7 bases not matched to a gene; V was cut back by 5 bases and J by 5 bases. The chain's CDR3 is CASSATGAGTEAFF. Written as DNA, the CDR3 is TGTGCCAGCTCAGCGACAGGGGCGGGGACTGAAGCTTTCTTT.

The chain combines TRBV30 with TRBJ1-4, with D unresolved. CDR1 and CDR2 from the germline V gene are GTSNPN and SVGIG (reference sequence). The CDR3 is 11 residues long. Trimming left V 3 bases short and J 7 bases short, with 6 bases between. The CDR3 bases are TGTGCCTGGAGAGTTGGTGAAAAACTGTTTTTT. Translation: CAWRVGEKLFF.

V and J are TRBV3-1 (or the pseudogene TRBV3-2) and TRBJ2-7, with D hard to call. The CDR3 runs to 11 residues. Germline CDR1 and CDR2: LGHDT and YNNKEL (reference sequence). V was pared by 5 bases and J by 6 bases, with 8 bases between. CDR3: CASSTLGEQYF. The DNA of the CDR3 is TGTGCCAGCAGCACCTTAGGCGAGCAGTACTTC.

The V and J genes are TRBV28 and TRBJ2-4, with D uncertain. V was trimmed by 5 bases and J by 2 bases, leaving 7 bases between them. The germline V gene has CDR1 MDHEN and CDR2 SYDVKM. The CDR3 spans 13 residues. CDR3 sequence: CASSLSTKNIQYF. The CDR3 region has the DNA TGTGCCAGCAGTCTCTCGACCAAAAACATTCAGTACTTC.

A single count supports this clone. V is TRBV6-5 and J is TRBJ1-2, with a weak D call TRBD1 (5 bases). CDR1 is MNHEY, CDR2 SVGAGI, per germline. CDR3 length: 15 residues. Trimming removed 4 bases at V and 6 bases at J, with 18 bases between. In DNA form, the CDR3 reads TGTGCCAGCAGTTCCCTTGGGGGAGAGGTGAATGGCTACACCTTC. Translated, it gives CASSSLGGEVNGYTF.

V usage is TRBV5-4 and J usage is TRBJ2-3, with a weak D call TRBD2 (6 bases). The CDR3 contains 16 residues. Trimming removed 0 bases at V and 1 base at J, with 12 bases between. Germline V gives CDR1 SGHNT, CDR2 YYREEE (reference sequence). The CDR3 nucleotides are TGTGCCAGCAGCTTGGAAGCCGGGAGAGGCACAGATACGCAGTATTTT. Protein product: CASSLEAGRGTDTQYF. Complete variable domain (other parts from reference TRBV5-4 and TRBJ2-3): ETGVTQSPTHLIKTRGQQVTLRCSSQSGHNTVSWYQQALGQGPQFIFQYYREEENGRGNFPPRFSGLQFPNYSSELNVNALELDDSALYLCASSLEAGRGTDTQYFGPGTRLTVL.